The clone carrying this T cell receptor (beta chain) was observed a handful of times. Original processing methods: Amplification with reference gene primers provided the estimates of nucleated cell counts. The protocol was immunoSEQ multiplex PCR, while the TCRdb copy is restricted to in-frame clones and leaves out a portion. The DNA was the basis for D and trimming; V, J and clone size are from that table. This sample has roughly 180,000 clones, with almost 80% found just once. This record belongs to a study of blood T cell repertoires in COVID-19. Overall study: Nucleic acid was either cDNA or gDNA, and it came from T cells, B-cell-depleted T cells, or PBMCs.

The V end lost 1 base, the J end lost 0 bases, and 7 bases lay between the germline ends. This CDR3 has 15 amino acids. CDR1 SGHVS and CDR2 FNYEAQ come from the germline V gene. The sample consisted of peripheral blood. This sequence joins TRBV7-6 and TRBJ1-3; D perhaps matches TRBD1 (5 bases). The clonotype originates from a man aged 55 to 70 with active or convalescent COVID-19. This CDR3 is CASSLEGRSGNTIYF. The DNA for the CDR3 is TGTGCCAGCAGCTTAGAGGGGCGCTCTGGAAACACCATATATTTT.